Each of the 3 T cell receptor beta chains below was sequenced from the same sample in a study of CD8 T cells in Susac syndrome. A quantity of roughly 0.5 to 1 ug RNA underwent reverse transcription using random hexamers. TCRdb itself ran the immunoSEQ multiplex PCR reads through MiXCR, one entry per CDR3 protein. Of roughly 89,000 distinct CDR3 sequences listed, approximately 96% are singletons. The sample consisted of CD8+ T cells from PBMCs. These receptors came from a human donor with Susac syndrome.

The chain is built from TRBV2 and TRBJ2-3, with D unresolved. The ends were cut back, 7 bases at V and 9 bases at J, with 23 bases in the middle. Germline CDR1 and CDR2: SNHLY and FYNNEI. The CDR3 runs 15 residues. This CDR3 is CASTPSAQHSPTQYF. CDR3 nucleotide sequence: TGTGCCAGCACTCCATCGGCCCAGCACTCCCCCACGCAGTATTTT.

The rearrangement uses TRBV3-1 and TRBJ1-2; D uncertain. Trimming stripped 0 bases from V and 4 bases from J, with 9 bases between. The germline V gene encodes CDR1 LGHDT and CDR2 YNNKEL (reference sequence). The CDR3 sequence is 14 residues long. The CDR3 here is CASSQDPGGYGYTF. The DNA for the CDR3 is TGTGCCAGCAGCCAAGATCCCGGCGGCTATGGCTACACCTTC.

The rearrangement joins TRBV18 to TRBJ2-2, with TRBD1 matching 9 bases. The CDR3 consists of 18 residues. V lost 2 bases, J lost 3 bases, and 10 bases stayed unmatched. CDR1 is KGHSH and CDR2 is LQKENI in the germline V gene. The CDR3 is CASSPGLNRGPYTGELFF. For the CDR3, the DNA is TGTGCCAGCTCACCAGGACTTAACAGGGGGCCGTACACCGGGGAGCTGTTTTTT.